One sample yielded the 25 T cell receptor beta chains listed below, sequenced in a study of CD8+ T cells in alopecia areata. Cells from pooled cutaneous lymph nodes were sorted by CD4, CD8alpha, NKG2D, NKG2ACE and other markers. Sequencing relied on a cDNA template that was reverse transcribed from extracted RNA. Some clones are missing from TCRdb's copy, which holds only in-frame ones; the method was immunoSEQ multiplex PCR. The record shows approximately 300,000 clones for this sample, with no singletons present. The source material was CD4+ T cells sorted from a lymph node. All receptors derive from a C3H/HeJ mouse with alopecia areata. Strain MHC haplotype: H2-k.

A note on this clone: The gene symbols are mouse symbols. The CDR3 end lies 4 residues beyond the end of the read and is filled in from the germline J gene. The sample has other DNA sequences that encode this CDR3 too. The rearrangement links TRBV13-2 to TRBJ2-3, with 9 bases aligning to TRBD2. Looked up from germline, CDR1 is NNHNN and CDR2 is SYGAGS (reference sequence). The junction had 4 bases not matched to a gene; V was cut back by 5 bases and J by 0 bases. The CDR3 spans 15 residues. The part of the CDR3 DNA that was read is TGTGCCAGCGGCCCTGGACTGGGGAGTGCAGAA. Its protein product is CASGPGLGSAE. The entire CDR3 sequence reads CASGPGLGSAETLYF.

On this clone itself: Genes here carry mouse names. CDR3 amino acids: CASDGGRSAETLYF. CDR3 DNA (partial): TGTGCCAGCGATGGGGGGCGGAGTGCAGAA. The rearrangement links TRBV13-2 to TRBJ2-3; tentative D call: TRBD2 (7 bases). The read ends 4 residues shy of where the CDR3 ends; the end is completed using the germline J gene. This CDR3 comprises 14 residues. Germline V gene lookup returns CDR1 NNHNN and CDR2 SYGAGS (reference sequence). The V end lost 6 bases, the J end lost 0 bases, and 11 bases lay between the germline ends.

This clone was counted only a few times. The germline and genes are mouse ones. The CDR3 end lies 4 residues beyond the end of the read and is filled in from the germline J gene. The gene calls are TRBV14 and TRBJ2-5, with D perhaps TRBD1 (6 bases). The V gene lost 4 bases and the J gene lost 3 bases, with 9 bases spanning the gap. CDR1 and CDR2 (germline): SGHDT, FRDEAV. CDR3 length: 13 amino acids. The CDR3 sequence: CASSPGTQDTQYF. CDR3 DNA (partial): TGTGCCAGCAGTCCCGGGACACAAGAC.

Concerning this clone itself: Gene and germline names: mouse. Read coverage stops 4 residues before the CDR3 terminus; the germline J gene supplies the remainder. The chain couples TRBV4 to TRBJ2-5; TRBD2 matches 14 bases. This CDR3 is built from 16 residues. From germline, CDR1 is LGHDT and CDR2 YNNKQL (reference sequence). The sequenced CDR3 bases are TGTGCCAGCAGCACCCGGGACTGGGGGGGCAAAGAC. It codes for CASSTRDWGGKD. The complete CDR3 reads CASSTRDWGGKDTQYF.

About this clone: Germline and genes: mouse. The read ends 3 residues early relative to the CDR3; the germline J gene fills the gap. V and J are TRBV13-3 and TRBJ1-6, with 7 bases fitting TRBD1. TRBJ1-6 is an open reading frame whose function is uncertain. The ends lost 2 bases at V and 7 bases at J; junction bases unmatched: 3. Per germline, CDR1 NNHDY and CDR2 SYVADS. CDR3 length equals 14 residues. The covered CDR3 bases are TGTGCCAGCAGTGAACAGGGGCCCAATTCGCCC. Encoded protein: CASSEQGPNSP. The full CDR3 is CASSEQGPNSPLYF.

This clone has a handful of counts. Genes and germline are mouse. The CDR3 region is CASSGRDIYEQYF. The DNA read from the CDR3 is TGTGCCAGCAGTGGCCGGGACATCTAT. This chain links TRBV13-1 with TRBJ2-7, with D possibly being TRBD1 (6 bases). The CDR3 end is not reached by the read, which stops 4 residues before it; the germline J gene fills it in. CDR3 length equals 13 residues. Germline CDR1 and CDR2: NSHNY and SYGAGN. The V gene lost 3 bases and the J gene lost 3 bases, with 10 bases spanning the gap.

Details on this clone: Mouse gene names and germline throughout. The missing CDR3 end, 4 residues past where the read stops, is filled in from the germline J gene. The rearrangement joins TRBV13-2 to TRBJ2-5; 7 bases match TRBD2. J gave up 1 base and V 0 bases, and 5 bases lay outside the gene matches. The CDR3 length is 16 residues. Looked up from germline, CDR1 is NNHNN and CDR2 is SYGAGS (reference sequence). The CDR3 bases that were read are TGTGCCAGCGGTGATGCGGGCTGGGGGTACCAAGAC. It translates to CASGDAGWGYQD. In full, the CDR3 is CASGDAGWGYQDTQYF.

This clone was seen a handful of times. All gene names here are mouse names. The CDR3 extends 4 residues past the end of the read, so its final part is completed from the germline J gene. Other DNA sequences in this specimen translate into the identical CDR3. This chain joins TRBV1 and TRBJ2-1, with a tentative D call TRBD2 (7 bases). Germline CDR1 is NSQYPW and CDR2 is LRSPGD (reference sequence). The CDR3 length is 13 residues. Incomplete CDR3 DNA: TGCACCTGCAGTGCCGGGGGGCGGGCT. Translation gives CTCSAGGRA. The entire CDR3 protein reads CTCSAGGRAEQFF.

This clone appeared a few times. Mouse germline and gene names are used. The read ends 4 residues shy of where the CDR3 ends; the end is completed using the germline J gene. The chain couples TRBV19 to TRBJ2-1, with 9 positions matching TRBD1. The J segment lost 3 bases and the V segment lost 5 bases, leaving 6 bases of the junction unmatched. CDR3 size: 15 residues. CDR1 and CDR2 (germline): FNHDT, SITEND (reference sequence). The sequenced CDR3 bases are TGTGCCAGCAGGGGACAGGGAGGGTTCTATGCT. This sequence encodes CASRGQGGFYA. The entire CDR3 protein is CASRGQGGFYAEQFF.

This clone was counted a few times. Gene labels here are mouse ones. The read ends 4 residues shy of where the CDR3 ends; the end is completed using the germline J gene. This chain uses TRBV1 with TRBJ1-2; 9 nucleotides align to TRBD1. Losses at the gene ends were 0 bases for V and 4 bases for J; bases not matched to a gene: 6. Germline V gene data show CDR1 as NSQYPW and CDR2 as LRSPGD (reference sequence). This CDR3 comprises 16 residues. CDR3 sequence: CTCSADLGTGSSDYTF. The CDR3 bases that were read are TGCACCTGCAGTGCAGATCTAGGGACAGGGTCCTCC. Together with reference TRBV1 and TRBJ1-2, the CDR3 gives the full variable domain: VTLLEQNPRWRLVPRGQAVNLRCILKNSQYPWMSWYQQDLQKQLQWLFTLRSPGDKEVKSLPGADYLATRVTDTELRLQVANMSQGRTLYCTCSADLGTGSSDYTFGSGTRLLVI.

In this sample, this clone turned up many times. The genes and germline here are from mouse. The read comes to an end 4 residues before the CDR3 does, leaving the germline J gene to fill in the end. J is TRBJ2-1 and V is TRBV17, with TRBD2 matching over 9 bases. Germline V CDR1 and CDR2: MNHDT, YYDKIL. This CDR3 spans 16 amino acids. V dropped 0 bases and J dropped 3; count of bases not matched to a gene: 3. The CDR3 sequence: CASSREGTGSYAEQFF. The CDR3 bases that were read are TGTGCTAGCAGTAGAGAGGGGACTGGGAGCTATGCT.

This clone was seen at least ten times. Gene names and germline refer to mouse. The read finishes 4 residues shy of the CDR3 end, and the germline J gene is used to complete it. In the same sample, other DNA sequences code for this CDR3. This chain uses TRBV13-1 with TRBJ2-2; D perhaps matches TRBD1 (6 bases). V was clipped by 2 bases and J by 1 base, with 6 bases between them. The V gene's germline CDR1 is NSHNY and CDR2 SYGAGN. The length of the CDR3 is 14 residues. CDR3 DNA (partial): TGTGCCAGCAGTGAAGGGGGAAACACCGGG. Translating gives CASSEGGNTG. The whole CDR3 sequence reads CASSEGGNTGQLYF.

This clone has only a few counts. Gene names refer to mouse genes. The sequence runs out 4 residues before the end of the CDR3; the remainder is reconstructed from the germline J gene. The chain employs TRBV13-1 and TRBJ2-1; 11 bases line up with TRBD2. The CDR3 runs 16 residues. V lost 0 bases and J lost 3; bases outside the gene matches: 2. In germline, CDR1 is NSHNY, CDR2 SYGAGN. CDR3 loop: CASSDVGLGVYAEQFF. The part of the CDR3 DNA that was read is TGTGCCAGCAGTGATGTGGGACTGGGGGTCTATGCT.

Of note for this clone: Here the gene names and germline are mouse. The CDR3 end lies 4 residues beyond the end of the read and is filled in from the germline J gene. This sequence joins TRBV13-2 and TRBJ2-7; D possibly corresponds to TRBD1 (5 bases). Germline V gene lookup returns CDR1 NNHNN and CDR2 SYGAGS (reference sequence). The CDR3 extends over 12 amino acids. The covered CDR3 bases are TGTGCCAGCGGTCCTGACAGTGAT. Residues: CASGPDSD. The CDR3 reads in full as CASGPDSDEQYF.

The table lists this clone with a few counts. Gene names denote mouse genes. The sample carries other DNA sequences with the same CDR3. CDR3 in amino acids: CASSDVGGNYAEQFF. Partial CDR3 DNA: TGTGCCAGCAGTGATGTGGGGGGTAACTATGCT. The chain uses TRBV13-3 and TRBJ2-1; TRBD2 agrees at 7 bases. The CDR3 is cut off 4 residues early in the read; its end comes from the germline J gene. CDR1 and CDR2 (germline): NNHDY, SYVADS. J was trimmed by 0 bases and V by 0 bases; bases with no gene match: 0. This CDR3 region has 15 residues.

A remark on this clone: Gene names and germline match the mouse. The read finishes 4 residues shy of the CDR3 end, and the germline J gene is used to complete it. The gene calls are TRBV5 and TRBJ2-5; TRBD2 aligns across 8 bases. Looked up from germline, CDR1 is LGHNA and CDR2 is YNLKQL (reference sequence). The CDR3 consists of 15 residues. The CDR3: CASSQDTLGEDTQYF. The sequenced CDR3 bases are TGTGCCAGCAGCCAAGATACACTGGGGGAAGAC.

This clone was seen more than once but under ten times. These gene names are mouse names. With the read ending 4 residues before the CDR3 end, the germline J gene is used to fill in that end. The chain recombines TRBV3 with TRBJ2-5; the D gene is possibly TRBD1 (5 bases). The CDR3 spans 14 residues. Germline V gives CDR1 SNHLY, CDR2 FYNGKV (reference sequence). CDR3 DNA, as far as it was read: TGTGCCAGCAGCTTAGCAGGGGAGGTGGAC. It encodes CASSLAGEVD. The CDR3 in full is CASSLAGEVDTQYF.

This clone was found a few times. The gene symbols are mouse symbols. The read is 4 residues too short to cover the CDR3 end, so that end is filled in from the germline J gene. This sample includes further DNA sequences coding for the same CDR3. The chain employs TRBV5 and TRBJ2-2; 7 bases match TRBD1. There are 16 residues in the CDR3. V was clipped by 0 bases and J by 4 bases; unmatched bases: 5. Looked up from germline, CDR1 is LGHNA and CDR2 is YNLKQL (reference sequence). The covered CDR3 bases are TGTGCCAGCAGCCAAGATAGACAGGGAGGCACCGGG. Amino acid sequence: CASSQDRQGGTG. The full CDR3 protein reads CASSQDRQGGTGQLYF.

Concerning this clone: Gene names and germline refer to mouse. The sequenced fragment ends 4 residues before the CDR3 boundary, so the rest is inferred from the germline J gene. The sample contains more than one DNA sequence encoding this CDR3. The chain carries TRBV13-1 and TRBJ1-2; 8 bases agree with TRBD1. This CDR3 is 15 amino acids long. After removal of 0 bases from V and 0 bases from J, the junction contained 1 base not matched to a gene. Germline V gives CDR1 NSHNY, CDR2 SYGAGN. CDR3 region: CASSDAGGANSDYTF. The part of the CDR3 DNA that was read is TGTGCCAGCAGTGATGCAGGGGGCGCAAACTCC.

This clone was detected only a few times. The germline and genes are mouse ones. The sample has other DNA sequences that encode this CDR3 too. The CDR3 bases that were read are TGTGCCAGCAGCCAAGACTGGGGGGGCAGTGCAGAA. It translates to CASSQDWGGSAE. The full CDR3 protein reads CASSQDWGGSAETLYF. V is TRBV5 and J is TRBJ2-3; 10 bases agree with TRBD2. The read ends 4 residues shy of where the CDR3 ends; the end is completed using the germline J gene. V trimming: 0 bases; J trimming: 0 bases; junction bases outside the gene matches: 0. CDR3 size: 16 residues. Germline V CDR1 and CDR2: LGHNA, YNLKQL (reference sequence).

This clone appeared a few times. Germline and genes: mouse. The CDR3 end lies 4 residues beyond the end of the read and is filled in from the germline J gene. V gene TRBV1 combines with J gene TRBJ2-1; TRBD2 matches at 7 bases. Trimming cost V 0 bases and J 1 base; bases outside gene matches: 3. Germline V lookup: CDR1 NSQYPW, CDR2 LRSPGD (reference sequence). The CDR3 is 16 residues long. The CDR3 bases that were read are TGCACCTGCAGTGCAGATCTCTGGGGGAACTATGCT. Its translation is CTCSADLWGNYA. The CDR3 reads in full as CTCSADLWGNYAEQFF. Based on the CDR3 plus reference TRBV1 and TRBJ2-1, the full variable domain is VTLLEQNPRWRLVPRGQAVNLRCILKNSQYPWMSWYQQDLQKQLQWLFTLRSPGDKEVKSLPGADYLATRVTDTELRLQVANMSQGRTLYCTCSADLWGNYAEQFFGPGTRLTVL.

This clone appeared a few times. The listed genes are named as in mouse. Sequencing ends 4 residues short of the CDR3 end; the germline J gene provides the rest. Other DNA sequences of this sample code for an identical CDR3. The chain uses TRBV19 and TRBJ2-1; 9 nucleotides agree with TRBD1. In germline, CDR1 is FNHDT, CDR2 SITEND (reference sequence). This CDR3 is 14 amino acids long. J gave up 5 bases and V 5 bases, and 5 bases lay outside the gene matches. The covered CDR3 bases are TGTGCCAGCAGCCCCGGGACAGGGAATGCT. Its protein is CASSPGTGNA. The full CDR3 protein is CASSPGTGNAEQFF. The full variable domain, with the rest looked up from reference TRBV19 and TRBJ2-1, is GGIITQTPKFLIGQEGQKLTLKCQQNFNHDTMYWYRQDSGKGLRLIYYSITENDLQKGDLSEGYDASREKKSSFSLTVTSAQKNEMAVFLCASSPGTGNAEQFFGPGTRLTVL.

This clone came up a few times. Mouse gene names apply. The read ends 4 residues before the CDR3 terminus; that terminus is restored from the germline J gene. The identical CDR3 is also encoded by other nucleotide sequences in the sample. The V and J genes are TRBV5 and TRBJ2-2, with a possible D match to TRBD1 (7 bases). This CDR3 contains 16 residues. The germline V gene encodes CDR1 LGHNA and CDR2 YNLKQL (reference sequence). Trimming pared 0 bases from V and 1 base from J, leaving 9 bases between. Incomplete CDR3 DNA: TGTGCCAGCAGCCAAGACAGGGGGGTAAACACCGGG. Its translation is CASSQDRGVNTG. The whole CDR3 sequence reads CASSQDRGVNTGQLYF.

As for this clone: A clone one base away is much larger, so this may be a read error. Germline and genes: mouse. The read terminates 4 residues ahead of where the CDR3 ends, so the germline J gene completes it. The same CDR3 also results from other DNA sequences found in this sample. This chain connects TRBV19 to TRBJ2-5; 9 bases agree with TRBD1. Germline V gene data show CDR1 as FNHDT and CDR2 as SITEND (reference sequence). The CDR3 runs to 13 residues. CDR3 DNA (partial): TGTGCCAGCAGTCGGGACAGGGAAGAC. Protein: CASSRDRED. The entire CDR3 protein reads CASSRDREDTQYF. Complete variable domain (other parts from reference TRBV19 and TRBJ2-5): GGIITQTPKFLIGQEGQKLTLKCQQNFNHDTMYWYRQDSGKGLRLIYYSITENDLQKGDLSEGYDASREKKSSFSLTVTSAQKNEMAVFLCASSRDREDTQYFGPGTRLLVL.

Turning to this clone: Any gene name here is a mouse gene name. Read sequence stops 4 residues before the CDR3 end, and the germline J gene provides the missing end. The chain joins TRBV19 to TRBJ2-7; TRBD2 aligns across 8 bases. CDR3 length: 15 amino acids. Unmatched junction bases numbered 6, after V lost 4 bases and J lost 0 bases. The germline CDR1 and CDR2 sequences are FNHDT and SITEND (reference sequence). This CDR3 reads CASSPLDWVSYEQYF. CDR3 DNA (partial): TGTGCCAGCAGTCCCTTGGACTGGGTCTCCTAT. The whole variable domain, filled in from reference TRBV19 and TRBJ2-7, reads GGIITQTPKFLIGQEGQKLTLKCQQNFNHDTMYWYRQDSGKGLRLIYYSITENDLQKGDLSEGYDASREKKSSFSLTVTSAQKNEMAVFLCASSPLDWVSYEQYFGPGTRLTVL.